The TCR beta chain described here comes from a study of blood T cell repertoires in COVID-19 (dated by TCRdb to 2018 to 2021). Context from the whole study: Samples covering the acute and convalescent phases of COVID-19 were provided by collaborators in the United States, Italy and Spain. The material from the prospective study consisted of cDNA or gDNA derived from T cells, B-cell-depleted T cells, or PBMCs. Subjects who had been exposed to COVID-19, were actively infected with it, or had recovered from it provided the deeply sampled blood TCRbeta repertoires that made up the dataset. The repertoires were made available in a free public database intended to serve as a resource for research on the immune response to SARS-CoV-2. Samples were obtained from the ongoing ImmuneRACE study (first 160 participants) and from 1,254 subjects provided by 6 global collaborators. Sample metadata almost always included a de-identified subject ID, COVID-19 status, age in years and sex. Where available, HLA class I and class II types were obtained from metadata supplied by the sample provider rather than from assay-based typing.

About this clone itself: The antigen it binds to is not known. The sample holds no much larger clone one base away, and base qualities are not on file.

TCRbeta CDR3 regions were amplified from genomic DNA by means of the immunoSEQ Assay, a bias-controlled multiplex PCR. The authors processed their data as follows. Within the assay, amplification of reference gene primers was used to estimate how many nucleated cells each sample contained. To quantify the absolute abundance of each unique TCRbeta CDR3 rearrangement, sequence reads were collapsed and filtered. For each sample, productive Simpson clonality was calculated by taking the square root of Simpson's diversity index across productive rearrangements. TCRdb mirrors the immuneACCESS table, restricted to in-frame sequences. Some clones are absent from its copies; in checked studies, under half trace to an unresolved V gene, and the reason for the others is unknown. Clonal size and the V and J genes are those of that table, whereas D and trimming came from the DNA. The sample has roughly 90,000 clones on record, approximately 80% of them singletons. The top ten clones comprise almost 3.5% of the sample.

V loses 4 bases of germline sequence and J loses 0 bases, and the interval between the two ends is 10 bases. CDR1 and CDR2 are read off the germline V gene as MGHRA and YSYEKL. Spanning cysteine to phenylalanine, the CDR3 consists of 14 amino acids. The read is trimmed to its CDR3 DNA, 42 bases read in frame from base 1. Each collaborating institution followed its own protocols to collect whole blood in K2EDTA tubes. Collaborator samples were shipped for TCRbeta analysis as frozen whole blood, isolated PBMCs, or DNA extracted from either sample type. Broad study findings and their caveats: The amount of clinical and demographic metadata varied by source and participant and was provided uncurated.

The sample taken for sequencing was peripheral blood. This receptor was identified in a man aged 50 to 60 with acute or convalescent COVID-19. The chain employs TRBV4-1 and TRBJ2-7; no confident D gene assignment can be made. The CDR3 sequence is CASSPLGFSYEQYF. The DNA sequence reads TGCGCCAGCAGCCCCCTGGGCTTCTCCTACGAGCAGTACTTC.